One and the same sample provided the 5 T cell receptor beta chains below, sequenced in a study of cytomegalovirus exposure and HLA in healthy donors (dated by TCRdb to 2016 to 2017). The receptor library was made with the immunoSEQ multiplex PCR assay. The multiplex PCR relied on a mix of 60 forward primers for TCR Vbeta segments and 13 reverse primers for TCR Jbeta segments. TCRdb retrieved this table from immuneACCESS and kept in-frame rearrangements only. Not all clones are present; in checked studies, unresolved V genes account for under half, and no reason is known for the remainder. In all, the sample holds some 130,000 clones, and roughly 82% of those were seen once. 11% of the sample comes from the top ten. The sample comprised PBMCs. These receptors were collected from a male donor in good health and CMV-seropositive.

The rearrangement uses TRBV7-2 and TRBJ1-1, with 7 bases identical to TRBD1. V lost 5 bases, J lost 0 bases, and 6 bases stayed unmatched. CDR1 and CDR2 (germline): SGHTA, FQGNSA. The CDR3 runs 15 residues. CDR3 DNA sequence: TGTGCCAGCAGCGAAGGGACAGAAATGAACACTGAAGCTTTCTTT. Amino acid sequence: CASSEGTEMNTEAFF. Full variable domain (missing parts from reference TRBV7-2 and TRBJ1-1): GAGVSQSPSNKVTEKGKDVELRCDPISGHTALYWYRQSLGQGLEFLIYFQGNSAPDKSGLPSDRFSAERTGGSVSTLTIQRTQQEDSAVYLCASSEGTEMNTEAFFGQGTRLTVV.

J is TRBJ2-5 and V is TRBV6-5; tentatively, D is TRBD1 (7 bases). Trimming pared 6 bases from V and 3 bases from J, leaving 11 bases between. In germline, CDR1 is MNHEY, CDR2 SVGAGI. This CDR3 spans 13 amino acids. The CDR3 loop is CASRSGGKETQYF. DNA for the CDR3: TGTGCCAGCAGGTCAGGGGGGAAAGAGACCCAGTACTTC.

V is TRBV7-2 and J is TRBJ2-7; 8 bases map to TRBD1. Germline CDR1 reads SGHTA; CDR2 reads FQGNSA. The CDR3 covers 14 residues. V lost 5 bases to trimming and J lost 2 bases; unmatched junction nucleotides: 5. CDR3 bases: TGTGCCAGCAGCCACCGGGACAGGCCCTACGAGCAGTACTTC. It codes for CASSHRDRPYEQYF.

The V gene is TRBV2, the J gene TRBJ2-7; a possible D gene is TRBD1 (6 bases). CDR1 and CDR2 from the germline V gene are SNHLY and FYNNEI. V lost 3 bases, J lost 4 bases, and 13 bases lay in between. CDR3 length equals 14 residues. CDR3 coding DNA: TGTGCCAGCAGTGACGGGACATCTCTTTACGAGCAGTACTTC. It specifies CASSDGTSLYEQYF. The whole variable domain, filled in from reference TRBV2 and TRBJ2-7, reads EPEVTQTPSHQVTQMGQEVILRCVPISNHLYFYWYRQILGQKVEFLVSFYNNEISEKSEIFDDQFSVERPDGSNFTLKIRSTKLEDSAMYFCASSDGTSLYEQYFGPGTRLTVT.

In nucleotides, the CDR3 is TGTGCCAGCTCACCACCGGACAGGGGACGAGACACAGATACGCAGTATTTT. It translates to CASSPPDRGRDTDTQYF. The chain recombines TRBV18 with TRBJ2-3; 9 bases fit TRBD1. J lost 2 bases, V lost 0 bases, and 6 bases had no gene match. The CDR3 sequence is 17 residues long. CDR1 is KGHSH and CDR2 is LQKENI in the germline V gene.